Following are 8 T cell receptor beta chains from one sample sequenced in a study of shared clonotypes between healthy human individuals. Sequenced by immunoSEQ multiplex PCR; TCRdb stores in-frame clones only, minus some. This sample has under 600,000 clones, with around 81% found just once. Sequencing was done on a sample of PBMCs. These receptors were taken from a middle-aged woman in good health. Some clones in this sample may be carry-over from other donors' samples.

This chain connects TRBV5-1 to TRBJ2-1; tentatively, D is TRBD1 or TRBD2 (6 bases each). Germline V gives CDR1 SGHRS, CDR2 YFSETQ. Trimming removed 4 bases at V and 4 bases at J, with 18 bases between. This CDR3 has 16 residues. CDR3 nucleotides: TGCGCCAGCAGCAGGGGGGACCTCCAGGGGTACAATGAGCAGTTCTTC. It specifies CASSRGDLQGYNEQFF.

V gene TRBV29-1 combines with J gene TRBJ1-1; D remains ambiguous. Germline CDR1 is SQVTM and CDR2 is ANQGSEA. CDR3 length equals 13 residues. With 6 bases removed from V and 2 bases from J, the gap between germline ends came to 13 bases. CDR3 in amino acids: CSVEKAENTEAFF. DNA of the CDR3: TGCAGCGTGGAGAAGGCGGAAAACACTGAAGCTTTCTTT.

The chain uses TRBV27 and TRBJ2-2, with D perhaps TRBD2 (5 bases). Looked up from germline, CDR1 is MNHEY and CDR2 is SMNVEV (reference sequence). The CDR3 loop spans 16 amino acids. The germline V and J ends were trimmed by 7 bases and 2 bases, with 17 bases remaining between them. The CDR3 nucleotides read TGTGCCAGCACTACTTACGGGAACTTCAACACCGGGGAGCTGTTTTTT. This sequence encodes CASTTYGNFNTGELFF.

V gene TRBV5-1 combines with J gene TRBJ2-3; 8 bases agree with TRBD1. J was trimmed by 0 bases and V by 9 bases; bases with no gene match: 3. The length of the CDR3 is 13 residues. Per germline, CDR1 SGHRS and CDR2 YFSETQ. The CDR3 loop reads CATGQGSTDTQYF. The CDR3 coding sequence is TGCGCCACCGGACAGGGTAGCACAGATACGCAGTATTTT.

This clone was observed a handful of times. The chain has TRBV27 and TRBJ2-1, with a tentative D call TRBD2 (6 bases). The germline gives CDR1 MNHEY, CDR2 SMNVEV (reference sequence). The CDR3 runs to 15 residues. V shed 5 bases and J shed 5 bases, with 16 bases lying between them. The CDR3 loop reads CASSISGRPNNEQFF. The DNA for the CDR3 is TGTGCCAGCAGTATCAGCGGGCGCCCCAACAATGAGCAGTTCTTC.

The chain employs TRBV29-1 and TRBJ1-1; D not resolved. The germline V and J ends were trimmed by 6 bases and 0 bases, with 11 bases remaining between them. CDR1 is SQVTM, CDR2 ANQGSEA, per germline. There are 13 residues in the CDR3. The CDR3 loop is CSVDTEVNTEAFF. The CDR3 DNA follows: TGCAGCGTGGATACAGAGGTGAACACTGAAGCTTTCTTT.

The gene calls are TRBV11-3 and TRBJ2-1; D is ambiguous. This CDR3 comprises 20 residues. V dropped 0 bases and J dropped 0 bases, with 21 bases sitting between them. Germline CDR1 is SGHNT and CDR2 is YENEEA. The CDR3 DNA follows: TGTGCCAGCAGCTTAGACCCAGTGGGGTATTGCGGTAGCTCCTACAATGAGCAGTTCTTC. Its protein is CASSLDPVGYCGSSYNEQFF.

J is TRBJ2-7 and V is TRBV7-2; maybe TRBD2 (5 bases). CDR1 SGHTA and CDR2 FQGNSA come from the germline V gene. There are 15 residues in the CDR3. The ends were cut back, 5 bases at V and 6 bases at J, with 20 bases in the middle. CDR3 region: CASSLRVGMHFEQYF. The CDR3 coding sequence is TGTGCCAGCAGCCTCCGGGTCGGGATGCACTTCGAGCAGTACTTC.